This T cell receptor beta chain derives from a study of blood T cell repertoires in COVID-19. Study at large: Samples of COVID-19 (acute and convalescent) were obtained from the United States, Italy and Spain.

Sequenced by immunoSEQ multiplex PCR; TCRdb stores in-frame clones only, minus some. The sample lists 150,000 to 200,000 clones; more than 80% were seen once. The junction had 14 bases not matched to a gene; V was cut back by 0 bases and J by 4 bases. CDR1 is SGHVS, CDR2 FNYEAQ, per germline. The CDR3 consists of 18 residues. The V call is TRBV7-6, the J call TRBJ2-5; 7 bases align to TRBD1. This TCR came from a human donor in a cohort sampled during active COVID-19. The sample taken for sequencing was peripheral blood. The CDR3 nucleotides read TGTGCCAGCAGCTTAGCGCAGCCCGCAACAGGGGTAGGAGAGACCCAGTACTTC. This gives the protein CASSLAQPATGVGETQYF.